The clone carrying this T cell receptor (beta chain) was detected ten times or more. Antigen: not known. This record belongs to a study of T cells in Graves' hyperthyroidism and ophthalmopathy. The study, taken as a whole, reports: Most clonotypes expanded in thyroid above 0.001 were likewise present in blood.

Exclusion criteria comprised uncontrolled infection, other autoimmune disease, pregnancy or lactation. The TCR beta CDR3 regions underwent amplification using RNA transcripts as the source. Using the HTBI primer set, a first-round RT-PCR was run on the TCR CDR3. Via MiXCR, TCRdb re-called the multiplex PCR reads, giving one row per CDR3 protein. This table has about 210,000 distinct CDR3 sequences, under 20% appearing once. Sequenced: blood. The sequence was collected from a middle-aged man with Graves' hyperthyroidism.

In DNA form, the CDR3 reads TGTGCCAGCAGTTTATCCGGGACGGCGGGCTACACCTTC. This sequence encodes CASSLSGTAGYTF. The V and J genes are TRBV27 and TRBJ1-2; D is perhaps TRBD1 (5 bases). Germline CDR1 reads MNHEY; CDR2 reads SMNVEV (reference sequence). CDR3 length equals 13 residues. V lost 0 bases and J lost 8, with 10 bases in between.